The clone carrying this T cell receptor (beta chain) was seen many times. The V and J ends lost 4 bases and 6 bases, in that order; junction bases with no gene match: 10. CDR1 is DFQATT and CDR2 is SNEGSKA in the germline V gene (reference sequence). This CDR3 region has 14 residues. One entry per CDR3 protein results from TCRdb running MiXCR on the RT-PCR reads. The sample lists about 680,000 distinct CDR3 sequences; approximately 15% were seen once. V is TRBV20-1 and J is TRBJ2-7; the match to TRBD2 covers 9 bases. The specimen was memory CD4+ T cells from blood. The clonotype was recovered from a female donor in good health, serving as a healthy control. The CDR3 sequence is CSAINSGSLSEQYF. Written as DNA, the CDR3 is TGCAGTGCTATCAATAGCGGGAGTCTGAGCGAGCAGTACTTC.